Listed below are T cell receptor beta chains from one sample, sequenced in a study of cytomegalovirus exposure and HLA in healthy donors. Sequenced by immunoSEQ multiplex PCR; TCRdb stores in-frame clones only, minus some. Counted here are tens of thousands of clones, about 79% occurring once; the ten biggest clones make up roughly 7.2%. The sample comprised PBMCs. Source of these receptors: a woman in her forties in good health and CMV-seronegative. Both conserved end residues are part of each CDR3. The D gene is left open where the match is weak. Some rows mark clone size as missing; the rest say once, few, many or name a class of expanded clone.

TRBV25-1,TRBD1,TRBJ1-2,-,CASSPPGQGYMNYGYTF,TGTGCCAGCAGTCCTCCGGGACAGGGATATATGAACTATGGCTACACCTTC
TRBV25-1,TRBD1,TRBJ1-2,once,CASSESNRGWYTF,TGTGCCAGCAGTGAATCGAACAGGGGGTGGTACACCTTC
TRBV5-6,-,TRBJ2-2,-,CASSLAQTRATNTGELFF,TGTGCCAGCAGCTTGGCGCAGACAAGAGCAACGAACACCGGGGAGCTGTTTTTT
TRBV10-1,-,TRBJ2-7,-,CASRERTGSSYEQYF,TGCGCCAGCAGGGAGCGAACTGGGAGCTCCTACGAGCAGTACTTC
TRBV7-2,-,TRBJ1-5,-,CASSLEGTMVQPQHF,TGTGCCAGCAGCTTAGAAGGGACTATGGTCCAGCCCCAGCATTTT
TRBV19,-,TRBJ1-5,few,CASSIFGWGGKPQHF,TGTGCCAGTAGTATATTTGGTTGGGGGGGGAAGCCCCAGCATTTT
TRBV6-5,TRBD2,TRBJ2-7,-,CASSYSGLAYEQYF,TGTGCCAGCAGTTACTCAGGACTAGCCTACGAGCAGTACTTC
TRBV30,TRBD1,TRBJ1-2,-,CAWSPDRVYGYTF,TGTGCCTGGAGTCCCGACAGGGTCTATGGCTACACCTTC
TRBV7-2,-,TRBJ2-7,-,CASSPPWSYEQYF,TGTGCCAGCAGCCCGCCTTGGAGCTACGAGCAGTACTTC
TRBV5-4,TRBD2,TRBJ2-1,few,CASSLGLADYNEQFF,TGTGCCAGCAGCTTAGGACTAGCGGACTACAATGAGCAGTTCTTC
TRBV27,TRBD2,TRBJ2-1,once,CASRLGLEHNEQFF,TGTGCCAGCAGGTTGGGACTAGAACACAATGAGCAGTTCTTC
TRBV27,TRBD1,TRBJ2-7,-,CASSRTGGAYEQYF,TGTGCCAGCAGTCGGACAGGGGGTGCCTACGAGCAGTACTTC
TRBV2,TRBD1,TRBJ2-2,-,CASSDRVDTGELFF,TGTGCCAGCAGCGACAGGGTCGACACCGGGGAGCTGTTTTTT
TRBV19,TRBD1,TRBJ2-7,-,CASSIGGQTYEQYF,TGTGCCAGTAGTATAGGGGGACAGACCTACGAGCAGTACTTC
TRBV5-4,TRBD2,TRBJ2-1,few,CASKRGGTTYNEQFF,TGTGCCAGCAAGCGGGGGGGCACCACCTACAATGAGCAGTTCTTC
TRBV28,-,TRBJ1-2,-,CASQGNYGYTF,TGTGCCAGCCAGGGTAACTATGGCTACACCTTC
TRBV28,TRBD1,TRBJ1-1,-,CASSFSRVRGAFF,TGTGCCAGCAGTTTTAGTCGGGTCAGGGGGGCTTTCTTT
TRBV7-8,-,TRBJ2-1,-,CASSLRAEFSYNEQFF,TGTGCCAGCAGCTTAAGAGCGGAGTTCTCCTACAATGAGCAGTTCTTC
TRBV7-2,-,TRBJ2-7,few,CASSRGGSRTYEQYF,TGTGCCAGCAGCAGGGGGGGGAGTCGTACCTACGAGCAGTACTTC
TRBV6-4,-,TRBJ1-1,-,CASRAGTFNTEAFF,TGTGCCAGCAGAGCCGGGACATTCAACACTGAAGCTTTCTTT
TRBV11-2,TRBD1,TRBJ1-4,-,CASSPGTGYEKLFF,TGTGCCAGCAGCCCCGGGACAGGGTATGAAAAACTGTTTTTT
TRBV18,TRBD1,TRBJ2-5,-,CASSHKGGQGQETQYF,TGTGCCAGCTCCCACAAGGGCGGACAGGGCCAAGAGACCCAGTACTTC
TRBV4-3,TRBD1,TRBJ2-2,-,CASSQYQGANGELFF,TGCGCCAGCAGCCAATACCAGGGGGCGAACGGGGAGCTGTTTTTT
TRBV5-6,TRBD2,TRBJ2-2,-,CASSLLSSGGAGELFF,TGTGCCAGCAGCTTACTATCGTCGGGAGGGGCCGGGGAGCTGTTTTTT